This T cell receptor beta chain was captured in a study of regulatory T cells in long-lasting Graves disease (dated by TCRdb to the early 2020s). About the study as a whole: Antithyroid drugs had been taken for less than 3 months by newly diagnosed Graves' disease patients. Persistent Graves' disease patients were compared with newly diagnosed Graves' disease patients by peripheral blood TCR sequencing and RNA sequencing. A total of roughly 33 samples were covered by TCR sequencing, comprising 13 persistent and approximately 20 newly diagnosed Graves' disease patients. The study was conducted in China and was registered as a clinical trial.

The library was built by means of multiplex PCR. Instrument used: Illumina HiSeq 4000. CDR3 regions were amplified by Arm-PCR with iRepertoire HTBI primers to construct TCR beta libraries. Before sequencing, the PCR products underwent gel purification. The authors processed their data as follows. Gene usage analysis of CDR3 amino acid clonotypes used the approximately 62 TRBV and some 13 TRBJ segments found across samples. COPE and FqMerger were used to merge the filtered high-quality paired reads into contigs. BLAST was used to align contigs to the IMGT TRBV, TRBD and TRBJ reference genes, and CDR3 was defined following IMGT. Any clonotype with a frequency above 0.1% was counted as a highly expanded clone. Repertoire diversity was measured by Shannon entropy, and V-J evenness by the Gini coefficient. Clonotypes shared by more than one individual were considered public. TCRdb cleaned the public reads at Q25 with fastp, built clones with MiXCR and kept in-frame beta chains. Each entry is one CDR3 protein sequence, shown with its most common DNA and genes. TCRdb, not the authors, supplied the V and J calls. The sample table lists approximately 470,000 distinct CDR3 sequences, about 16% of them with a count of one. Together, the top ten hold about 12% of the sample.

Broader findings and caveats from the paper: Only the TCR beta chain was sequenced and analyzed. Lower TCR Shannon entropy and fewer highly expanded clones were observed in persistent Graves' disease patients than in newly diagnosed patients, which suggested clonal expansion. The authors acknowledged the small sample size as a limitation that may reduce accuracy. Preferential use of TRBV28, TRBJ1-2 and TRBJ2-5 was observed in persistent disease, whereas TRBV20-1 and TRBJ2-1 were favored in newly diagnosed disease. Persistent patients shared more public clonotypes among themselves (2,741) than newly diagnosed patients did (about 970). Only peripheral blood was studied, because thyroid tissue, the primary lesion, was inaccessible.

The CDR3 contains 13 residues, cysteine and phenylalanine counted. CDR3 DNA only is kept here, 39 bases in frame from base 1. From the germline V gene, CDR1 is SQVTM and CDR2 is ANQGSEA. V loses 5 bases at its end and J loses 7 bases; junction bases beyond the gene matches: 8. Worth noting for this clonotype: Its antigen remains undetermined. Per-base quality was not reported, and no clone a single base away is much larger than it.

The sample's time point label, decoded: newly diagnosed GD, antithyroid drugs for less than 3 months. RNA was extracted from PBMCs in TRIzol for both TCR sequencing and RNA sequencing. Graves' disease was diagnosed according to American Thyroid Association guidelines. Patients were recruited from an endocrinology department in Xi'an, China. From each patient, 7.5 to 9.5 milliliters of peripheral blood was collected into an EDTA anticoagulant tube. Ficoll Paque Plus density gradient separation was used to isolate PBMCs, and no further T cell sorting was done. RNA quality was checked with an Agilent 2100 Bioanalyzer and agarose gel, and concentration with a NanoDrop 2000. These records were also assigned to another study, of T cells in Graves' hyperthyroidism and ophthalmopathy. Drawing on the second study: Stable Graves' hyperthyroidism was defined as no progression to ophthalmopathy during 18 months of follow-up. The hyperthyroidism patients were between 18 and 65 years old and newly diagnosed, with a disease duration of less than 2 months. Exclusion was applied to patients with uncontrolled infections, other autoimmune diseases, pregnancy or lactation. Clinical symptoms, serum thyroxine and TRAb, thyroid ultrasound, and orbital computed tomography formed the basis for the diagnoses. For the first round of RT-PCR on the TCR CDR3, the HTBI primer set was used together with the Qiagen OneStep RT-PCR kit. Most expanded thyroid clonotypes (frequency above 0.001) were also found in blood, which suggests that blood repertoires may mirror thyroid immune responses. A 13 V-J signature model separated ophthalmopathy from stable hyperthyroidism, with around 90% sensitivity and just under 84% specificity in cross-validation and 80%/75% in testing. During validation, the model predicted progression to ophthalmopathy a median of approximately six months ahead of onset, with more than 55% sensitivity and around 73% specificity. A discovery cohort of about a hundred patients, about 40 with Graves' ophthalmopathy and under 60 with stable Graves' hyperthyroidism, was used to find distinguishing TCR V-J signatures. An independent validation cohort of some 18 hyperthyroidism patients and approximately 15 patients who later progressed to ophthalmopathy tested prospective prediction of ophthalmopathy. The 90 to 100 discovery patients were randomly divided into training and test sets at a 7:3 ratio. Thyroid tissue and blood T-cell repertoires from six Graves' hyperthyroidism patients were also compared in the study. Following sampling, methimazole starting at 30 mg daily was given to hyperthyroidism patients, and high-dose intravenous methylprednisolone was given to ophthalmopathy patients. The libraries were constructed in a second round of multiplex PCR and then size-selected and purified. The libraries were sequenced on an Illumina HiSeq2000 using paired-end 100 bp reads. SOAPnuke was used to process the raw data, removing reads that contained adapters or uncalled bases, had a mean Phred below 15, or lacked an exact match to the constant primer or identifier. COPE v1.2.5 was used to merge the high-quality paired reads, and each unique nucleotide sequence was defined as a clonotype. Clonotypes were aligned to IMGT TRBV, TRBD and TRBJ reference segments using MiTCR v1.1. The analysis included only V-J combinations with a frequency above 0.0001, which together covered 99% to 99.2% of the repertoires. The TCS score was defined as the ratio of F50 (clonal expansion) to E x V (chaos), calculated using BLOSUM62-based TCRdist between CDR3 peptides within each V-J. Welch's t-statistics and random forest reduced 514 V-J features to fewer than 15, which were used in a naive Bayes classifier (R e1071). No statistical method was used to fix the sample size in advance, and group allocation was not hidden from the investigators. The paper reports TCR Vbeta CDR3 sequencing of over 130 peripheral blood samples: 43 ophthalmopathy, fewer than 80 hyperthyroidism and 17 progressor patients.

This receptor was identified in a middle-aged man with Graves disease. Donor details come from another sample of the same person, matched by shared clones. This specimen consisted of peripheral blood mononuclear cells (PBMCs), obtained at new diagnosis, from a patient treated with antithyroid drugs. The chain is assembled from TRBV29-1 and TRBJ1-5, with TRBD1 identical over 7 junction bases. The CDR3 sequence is CSVRDRVGQPQHF. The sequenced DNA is TGCAGCGTTCGAGACAGGGTTGGCCAGCCCCAGCATTTT. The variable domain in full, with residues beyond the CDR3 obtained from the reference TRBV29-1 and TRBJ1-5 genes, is SAVISQKPSRDICQRGTSLTIQCQVDSQVTMMFWYRQQPGQSLTLIATANQGSEATYESGFVIDKFPISRPNLTFSTLTVSNMSPEDSSIYLCSVRDRVGQPQHFGDGTRLSIL.